This entry features one TCR beta chain sequence. This record comes from a study of blood T cell repertoires in COVID-19. The wider study: Specimens from acute and convalescent COVID-19 originated in the United States, Italy and Spain. T cells, B-cell-depleted T cells, or PBMCs supplied cDNA or gDNA.

The repertoire was sequenced with immunoSEQ multiplex PCR; TCRdb's copy has only in-frame clones and lacks some. The top ten clones hold roughly 5.6% of a sample with 120,000 or so clones, about three quarters of them seen once. Germline CDR1 is GTSNPN and CDR2 is SVGIG (reference sequence). This CDR3 is 11 amino acids long. Trimming took off 0 bases at V and 6 bases at J, with 6 bases between the two ends. The chain links TRBV30 to TRBJ2-7; D gene ambiguous. The sequence was collected from a man aged 65-85 years with acute or convalescent COVID-19. The sequencing input was peripheral blood. The CDR3 reads CAWSVNSEQYF. CDR3 coding DNA: TGTGCCTGGAGTGTAAATAGCGAGCAGTACTTC.